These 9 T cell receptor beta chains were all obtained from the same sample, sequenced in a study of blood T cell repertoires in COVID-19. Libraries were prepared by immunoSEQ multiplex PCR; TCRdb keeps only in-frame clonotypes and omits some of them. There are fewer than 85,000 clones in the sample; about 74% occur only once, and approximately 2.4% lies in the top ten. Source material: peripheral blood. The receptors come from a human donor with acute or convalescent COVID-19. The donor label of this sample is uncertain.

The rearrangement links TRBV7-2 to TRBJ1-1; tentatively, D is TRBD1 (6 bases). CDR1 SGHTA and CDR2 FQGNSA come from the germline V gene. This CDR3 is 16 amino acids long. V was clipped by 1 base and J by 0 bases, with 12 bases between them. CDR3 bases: TGTGCCAGCAGCTTAGACTCGAACAGGGTGAACACTGAAGCTTTCTTT. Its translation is CASSLDSNRVNTEAFF.

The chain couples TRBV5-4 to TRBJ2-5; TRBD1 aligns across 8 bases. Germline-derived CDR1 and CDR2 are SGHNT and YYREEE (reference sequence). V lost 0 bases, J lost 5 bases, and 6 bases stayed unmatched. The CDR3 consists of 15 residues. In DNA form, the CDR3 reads TGTGCCAGCAGCTTGGAGGACAGGGCGGGGGAGACCCAGTACTTC. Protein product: CASSLEDRAGETQYF.

This CDR3 reads CASSRGAQGAGETQYF. In DNA form, the CDR3 reads TGTGCCAGCAGTCGCGGCGCACAGGGGGCGGGAGAGACCCAGTACTTC. The genes are TRBV11-3 and TRBJ2-5; 9 bases are a match to TRBD1. This CDR3 contains 16 residues. The trim removed 6 bases at V and 4 bases at J, leaving 12 bases unmatched. Germline lookup yields CDR1 SGHNT and CDR2 YENEEA. Based on the CDR3 plus reference TRBV11-3 and TRBJ2-5, the full variable domain is EAGVVQSPRYKIIEKKQPVAFWCNPISGHNTLYWYLQNLGQGPELLIRYENEEAVDDSQLPKDRFSAERLKGVDSTLKIQPAELGDSAVYLCASSRGAQGAGETQYFGPGTRLLVL.

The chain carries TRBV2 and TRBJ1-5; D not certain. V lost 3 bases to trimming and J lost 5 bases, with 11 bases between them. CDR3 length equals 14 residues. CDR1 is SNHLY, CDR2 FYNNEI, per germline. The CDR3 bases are TGTGCCAGCAGTGAGAAACAGACACATCAGCCCCAGCATTTT. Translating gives CASSEKQTHQPQHF.

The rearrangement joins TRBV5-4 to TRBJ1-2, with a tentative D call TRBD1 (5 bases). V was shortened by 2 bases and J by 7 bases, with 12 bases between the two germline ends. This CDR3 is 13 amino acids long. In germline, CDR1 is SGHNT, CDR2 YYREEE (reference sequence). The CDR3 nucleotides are TGTGCCAGCAGCTTTTCGGGGGTTGGTGGCTACACCTTC. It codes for CASSFSGVGGYTF.

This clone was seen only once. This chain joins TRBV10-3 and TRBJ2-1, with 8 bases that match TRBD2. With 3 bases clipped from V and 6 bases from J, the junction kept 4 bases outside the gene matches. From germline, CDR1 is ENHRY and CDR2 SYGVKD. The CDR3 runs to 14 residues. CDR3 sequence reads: CAISELAVPNEQFF. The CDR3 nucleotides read TGTGCCATCAGTGAACTAGCGGTTCCCAATGAGCAGTTCTTC.

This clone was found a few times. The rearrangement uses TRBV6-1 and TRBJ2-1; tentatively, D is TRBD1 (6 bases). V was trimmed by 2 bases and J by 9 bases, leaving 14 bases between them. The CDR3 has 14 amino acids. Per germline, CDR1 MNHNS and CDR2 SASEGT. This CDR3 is CASSEPAGVGEQFF. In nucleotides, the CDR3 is TGTGCCAGCAGTGAACCCGCAGGGGTAGGTGAGCAGTTCTTC.

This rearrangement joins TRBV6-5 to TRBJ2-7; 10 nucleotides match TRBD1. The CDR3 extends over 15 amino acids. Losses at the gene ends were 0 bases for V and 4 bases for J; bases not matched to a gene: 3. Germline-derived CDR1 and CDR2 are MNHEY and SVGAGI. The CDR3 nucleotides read TGTGCCAGCAGTTACTCCTGGGACAGGGGTTACGAGCAGTACTTC. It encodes CASSYSWDRGYEQYF.

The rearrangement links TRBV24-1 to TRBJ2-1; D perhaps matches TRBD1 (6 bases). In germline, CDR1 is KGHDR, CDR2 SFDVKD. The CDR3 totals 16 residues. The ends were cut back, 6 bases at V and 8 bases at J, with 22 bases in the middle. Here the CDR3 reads CATSPFGGRAGDEQFF. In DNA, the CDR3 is TGTGCCACCAGTCCATTTGGGGGCAGGGCTGGCGATGAGCAGTTCTTC.